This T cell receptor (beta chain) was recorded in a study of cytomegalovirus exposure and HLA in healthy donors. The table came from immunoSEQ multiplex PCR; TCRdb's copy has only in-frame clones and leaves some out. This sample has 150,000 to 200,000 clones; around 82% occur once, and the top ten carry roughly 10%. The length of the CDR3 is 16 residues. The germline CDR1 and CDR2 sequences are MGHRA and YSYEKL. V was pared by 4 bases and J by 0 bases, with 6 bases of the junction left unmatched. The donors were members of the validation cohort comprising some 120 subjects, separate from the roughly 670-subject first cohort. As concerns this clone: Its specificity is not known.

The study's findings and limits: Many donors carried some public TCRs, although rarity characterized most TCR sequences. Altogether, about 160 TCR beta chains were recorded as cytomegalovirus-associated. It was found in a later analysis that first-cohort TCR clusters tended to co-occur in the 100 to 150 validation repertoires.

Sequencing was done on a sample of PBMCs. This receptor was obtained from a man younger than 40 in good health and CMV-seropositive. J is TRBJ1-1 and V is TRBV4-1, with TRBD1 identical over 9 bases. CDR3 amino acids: CASSPGQGPMNTEAFF. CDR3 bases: TGCGCCAGCAGCCCCGGACAGGGGCCGATGAACACTGAAGCTTTCTTT.